What follows is one TCR beta chain and its context. Its antigen is undetermined. This sample's treatment: roughly 11-day PBMC culture with coronavirus spike peptide pools or control peptides (ViraFEST assay). With peptide pools, ViraFEST first expanded antigen-specific T cells and afterwards sequenced their TCRs. Culture conditions combined two million PBMCs per well with approximately 10 IU/ml IL-2 and 7.5 to 10 ug/ml peptide pools. The sample originates from a study of vaccination and CD4 T cells after COVID-19. About the research overall: Cells received overlapping spike peptides from SARS-CoV-2, HCoV-NL63, HCoV-OC43 and HCoV-229E as stimulation.

Once obtained from cultured CD4+ T cells, the DNA was sequenced using the Oncomine TCR Beta short-read assay. DNA came from CD4+ T cells after culture. MiXCR, applied by TCRdb to the PCR reads, yields one record per CDR3 protein. The top ten hold around 26% of the sample, which has over 4,000 distinct CDR3 sequences, more than 65% seen once. The V end lost 3 bases, the J end lost 7 bases, and 13 bases lay between the germline ends. The CDR3 totals 13 residues. Sequencing was carried out using CD4+ T cells from blood, cultured in vitro. J is TRBJ2-7 and V is TRBV12-3 or TRBV12-4; D is undetermined. The receptor was isolated from a human donor who had recovered from COVID-19. CDR3 amino acids: CASSLSPLSEQYF. Here the CDR3 DNA reads TGTGCCAGCAGTTTGAGTCCCCTTTCGGAGCAGTACTTC.